Given below is one T cell receptor beta chain in context. The target antigen is unknown. This sample stems from a study of T cell responses to AZD1222 COVID-19 vaccine. Produced via immunoSEQ multiplex PCR; TCRdb's table is partial and in-frame only. There are some 99,000 clones in the sample; more than 75% occur only once, and around 4.5% lies in the top ten. From germline, CDR1 is MGHRA and CDR2 YSYEKL. Unmatched junction bases numbered 0, after V lost 1 base and J lost 6 bases. This CDR3 region has 13 residues. Study-wide results and limits: CD4 TCRs linked to vaccination spanned spike, dominating at 160-218 and 743-854. Epitopes outside B.1.351 and B.1.1.7 mutated regions reportedly drew nearly half of spike TCRs. Donors, mostly white British, included more females; clonal diversity was possibly underestimated. Spike-specific TCR breadth and depth rose after two AZD1222 doses.

V is TRBV4-1 and J is TRBJ1-1, with 9 bases matching TRBD1. The sample in question was peripheral blood, obtained 28 days after the second AZD1222 dose. This receptor was identified in an adult who received the AZD1222 COVID-19 vaccine. The CDR3 is CASSQGDRAEAFF. CDR3 sequence (DNA): TGCGCCAGCAGCCAAGGGGACAGGGCTGAAGCTTTCTTT.